Shown below are 11 T cell receptor beta chains from a single sample sequenced in a study of beta chain features in type 1 diabetes. Expressed TCRB transcripts got sequenced, as all isolated RNA was reverse transcribed. Sequencing used immunoSEQ multiplex PCR; TCRdb keeps in-frame clones, though not all of them. In the table there are just over 15,000 clones, around 43% of which are singletons. Sequenced sample: stem cell memory CD4+ T cells from blood. Source of these receptors: a woman aged 35 to 49 in good health.

J is TRBJ2-1 and V is TRBV6-5; unclear D gene. Trimming cost V 0 bases and J 8 bases, with 8 bases left between them. Looked up from germline, CDR1 is MNHEY and CDR2 is SVGAGI. The CDR3 runs 13 residues. CDR3 protein: CASSYSTAYEQFF. The CDR3 DNA sequence: TGTGCCAGCAGTTACTCGACTGCGTATGAGCAGTTCTTC.

This chain uses TRBV6-6 with TRBJ1-2; no clear D gene. This CDR3 is built from 13 residues. CDR1 is MNHNY and CDR2 is SVGAGI in the germline V gene (reference sequence). Trimming took off 5 bases at V and 6 bases at J, with 13 bases between the two ends. CDR3 residues: CASSQAQGNGYTF. Here the CDR3 DNA reads TGTGCCAGCAGTCAGGCCCAAGGCAATGGCTACACCTTC.

The gene calls are TRBV5-5 and TRBJ1-1; unclear D gene. Germline loops: CDR1 SGHKS, CDR2 YYEKEE (reference sequence). Deletions cut 2 bases from V and 4 bases from J, with 6 bases between. This CDR3 region has 12 residues. CDR3 sequence reads: CASSFSGTEAFF. The CDR3 DNA reads as TGTGCCAGCAGCTTCTCAGGCACTGAAGCTTTCTTT.

The rearrangement joins TRBV5-4 to TRBJ2-5, with TRBD2 as a possible D gene (5 bases). The germline V and J ends were trimmed by 4 bases and 5 bases, with 15 bases remaining between them. Per germline, CDR1 SGHNT and CDR2 YYREEE (reference sequence). The CDR3 covers 14 residues. CDR3 residues: CASSTATSGETQYF. The CDR3 DNA reads as TGTGCCAGCAGCACGGCCACTAGTGGTGAGACCCAGTACTTC.

The rearrangement uses TRBV7-6 and TRBJ2-7; 8 nucleotides line up with TRBD1. Germline V gene sequence: CDR1 SGHVS, CDR2 FNYEAQ. After removal of 3 bases from V and 4 bases from J, the junction contained 11 bases not matched to a gene. There are 16 residues in the CDR3. The CDR3 is CASSLIQGALRYEQYF. CDR3 nucleotides: TGTGCCAGCAGCTTGATTCAGGGGGCGCTTAGATACGAGCAGTACTTC.

This clone was counted between two and nine times. The V call is TRBV7-9, the J call TRBJ2-7; D is perhaps TRBD1 (7 bases). The length of the CDR3 is 19 residues. Trimming removed 1 base at V and 0 bases at J, with 22 bases between. CDR1 is SEHNR and CDR2 is FQNEAQ in the germline V gene (reference sequence). CDR3 region: CASSLVDGGGGPSSYEQYF. The CDR3 coding sequence is TGTGCCAGCAGCTTAGTCGACGGAGGAGGGGGCCCTAGCTCCTACGAGCAGTACTTC.

The rearrangement links TRBV11-2 to TRBJ2-7; TRBD2 aligns across 8 bases. J lost 3 bases, V lost 3 bases, and 4 bases had no gene match. Per the germline V gene, CDR1 is SGHAT and CDR2 is FQNNGV. The CDR3 runs to 14 residues. The CDR3 spells CASSFSAGGYEQYF. The CDR3 region has the DNA TGTGCCAGCAGCTTCTCCGCGGGGGGCTACGAGCAGTACTTC.

This clone turned up a few times. V usage is TRBV19 and J usage is TRBJ2-2; maybe TRBD2 (5 bases). CDR3 length: 18 amino acids. Germline V gene data show CDR1 as LNHDA and CDR2 as SQIVND (reference sequence). V lost 3 bases, J lost 3 bases, and 20 bases lay in between. The DNA for the CDR3 is TGTGCCAGTAGTATTCATGTGGCAGGAGGTAGGGACACCGGGGAGCTGTTTTTT. Translated, it gives CASSIHVAGGRDTGELFF.

The chain is built from TRBV7-2 and TRBJ1-5; D ambiguous. The CDR3 is 17 residues long. Trimming pared 5 bases from V and 3 bases from J, leaving 20 bases between. In germline, CDR1 is SGHTA, CDR2 FQGNSA. CDR3 in DNA: TGTGCCAGCAGCCCCCTCTTATCGAGAGGCGACAATCAGCCCCAGCATTTT. Translating gives CASSPLLSRGDNQPQHF.

This sequence joins TRBV6-5 and TRBJ2-7, with a weak D call TRBD2 (6 bases). Germline CDR1 is MNHEY and CDR2 is SVGAGI. The V and J ends lost 4 bases and 4 bases respectively, with 14 bases between them. The CDR3 contains 14 residues. CDR3 nucleotides: TGTGCCAGCAGTTCCGGGGACCTAGCGTACGAGCAGTACTTC. Residues: CASSSGDLAYEQYF.

V is TRBV5-1 and J is TRBJ2-5; 11 bases line up with TRBD2. Germline trimming cut 2 bases from V and 2 bases from J; bases unmatched to any gene: 2. CDR1 is SGHRS, CDR2 YFSETQ, per germline. The CDR3 loop spans 15 amino acids. The CDR3 here is CASSFSGGAQETQYF. The CDR3 coding sequence is TGCGCCAGCAGCTTTAGCGGGGGGGCGCAAGAGACCCAGTACTTC. Full variable domain (remainder filled in from reference TRBV5-1 and TRBJ2-5): KAGVTQTPRYLIKTRGQQVTLSCSPISGHRSVSWYQQTPGQGLQFLFEYFSETQRNKGNFPGRFSGRQFSNSRSEMNVSTLELGDSALYLCASSFSGGAQETQYFGPGTRLLVL.